This T cell receptor beta chain was retrieved from a study of cytomegalovirus exposure and HLA in healthy donors (dated by TCRdb to about 2017). About the study as a whole: In an earlier analysis of roughly 590 of the donors, 276 Gb of sequence data and approximately 120 million unique TCR beta sequences from roughly 190 million T cells were reported. The study profiled the T cell repertoires of 500 to 800 subjects by immunosequencing and related them to cytomegalovirus serostatus. Along with the roughly 670-subject first cohort, a separate validation cohort of over a hundred different subjects was used. The study was designed to test whether signatures of past pathogen exposure could be identified by cataloging public T cell receptors. Typing coverage varied by locus: roughly 629-640 donors for A, B, C, DRB1 and DQB1; approximately 520 for DQA1; approximately 570 for DPA1; around 490 for DPB1. Both class I and class II loci were covered by HLA typing, at four-digit resolution. Roughly five DR-DQ haplotypes were handled as single units for association and clustering because linkage in the cohort was strong. Of the approximately 370 genotyped donors, 65% to 90% were placed in the genetic ancestry cluster associated with self-reported Caucasian donors. Among a few hundred genotyped donors of the cohort, an average of 235,054 unique TCR beta nucleotide sequences were sequenced per donor, roughly 18% of them non-productive. Donor age, sex, ethnicity and CMV serostatus were collected together with the repertoire data. To decide whether each TCR beta V gene segment behaved as functional or pseudogenic, an earlier analysis of 587 of the donors relied on high-throughput TCR beta sequencing. Rather than drawing on any new phenotypic data, the later analysis identified candidate immune exposures from TCR beta sequences and the way those sequences occurred across donors. High-throughput TCR immunosequencing, statistical association of individual TCRs with disease status, and machine learning were combined to predict cytomegalovirus infection status. In a later genetic analysis, genome-wide SNP genotypes for 398 of the 666 donors were used, and that subset was treated as a discovery cohort. All discovery cohort repertoires had been generated using a single sequencing platform. A later analysis re-examined previously published TCR beta repertoires from just over 650 donors and added high-resolution HLA genotyping to investigate patterns of TCR occurrence. An early release that covered some 640 HLA-typed donors contained approximately 300 gigabases of sequencing data and 85 million to 100 million unique TCR sequences. Study-level results and caveats: Because counts were too low, about 17 rarely observed V segments, including chromosome 9 orphons, were excluded from the earlier analysis of 587 of the donors. In a later analysis, TCR association rates were found to vary across HLA loci, with the most associated TCRs seen for DRB1 alleles and the fewest for HLA-C alleles. When HLA alleles, especially DR and DQ, strongly co-occurred, TCR associations were difficult to assign to individual alleles. At a false discovery rate of 0.05, a later analysis linked about 16,000 TCR beta sequences to specific HLA alleles. In a later analysis, several top co-occurrence clusters were reported to appear linked to parvovirus B19, influenza, CMV and Epstein-Barr virus. Linkage disequilibrium might explain the correlated functional status among segregating V segments, but an unknown experimental factor could not be excluded. The authors suggested that the approach could potentially be extended to other disease states and immunological phenotypes. A later genetic analysis reported fewer N-insertions in productive TCRs among donors in an Asian-associated ancestry cluster than the roughly 700-donor mean. In vitro tests confirmed that a few of the cytomegalovirus-associated TCR beta chains recognize cytomegalovirus antigens. Across donors, most TCR sequences were observed very rarely, whereas some public TCRs were present in many individuals. In an earlier analysis of more than 500 of the donors, most TCR beta V segments appeared in productive rearrangements about 87% or about 30% of the time, broadly matching IMGT annotations. Some IMGT-functional V segments, including TRBV6-2 and TRBV6-3, could not be told apart with the 87-base-pair reads, so those segments were excluded. Compared with equally common non-associated chains, HLA-associated TCR beta chains in a later analysis were more clonally expanded and had lower generation probabilities. A cluster of highly shared sequence variants was judged likely to be a technical artifact of the sequencing pipeline. A later genetic analysis associated a missense DCLRE1C variant with V-gene and J-gene trimming of TCR beta chains, and an independent cohort replicated the association. The cohort was sequenced for TCR beta chains only, and without alpha or paired-chain data the features that could be detected were limited. A further reported finding was that TCR beta sequences accurately predicted the HLA-A and HLA-B alleles for most subjects in the first cohort. Most CMV-associated TCR beta chains appeared to be HLA-restricted in a later analysis, and the HLA associations seemed to be driven largely by CMV exposure. Roughly uniform sequencing depth across donors was assumed in presence/absence analyses, although this assumption may not hold. Because HLA typing was unavailable for some donors at each locus, only the typed subset was used in association tests. Cytomegalovirus status was reported to be diagnosed by the classifier with high specificity and sensitivity in both the original and validation cohorts. CMV serostatus was the only immune exposure information available for the cohort. The study gave a list of about 170 TCR beta chains associated with cytomegalovirus.

Reading from cysteine to phenylalanine, the CDR3 counts 16 amino acids. Of the read, only the CDR3 DNA is kept; its 48 bases are in frame from base 1. Clipping removes 6 bases from V and 0 bases from J, with 12 as the unmatched junction base count. CDR1 SGHRS and CDR2 YFSETQ were looked up in the germline V gene. Note on this clone: Its cognate antigen has yet to be identified. No clone much larger than this one lies a single base away; base qualities are absent.

The protocol used for the library was the immunoSEQ multiplex PCR assay. The multiplex PCR relied on a mix of 60 forward primers for TCR Vbeta segments and 13 reverse primers for TCR Jbeta segments. The CDR3 region of rearranged TCR beta genes was amplified from genomic DNA by a multiplex PCR assay. Amplified TCR beta libraries were sequenced as 87-base-pair reads on the Illumina HiSeq System. The source study handled its data this way. A later analysis tallied around 80 million unique TCR beta chains across the 666 repertoires, and around 9.9 million of those chains were shared by two or more donors. A nearest-neighbor algorithm error-corrected the raw reads and collapsed the reads into unique sequences, merging closely related sequences to remove PCR and sequencing errors. V, D and J gene segments were assigned by aligning CDR3 sequences to IMGT reference sequences. For a sequence to be retained, at least a six-nucleotide match to both a V gene segment and a J gene segment was required. Rearrangements were called productive when the CDR3 lacked stop codons and stayed in frame with V and J; all others were non-productive. Following IMGT convention, CDR3 was defined as the stretch from the second conserved V-encoded cysteine up to the conserved J-encoded phenylalanine. The earlier analysis of approximately 500 of the donors excluded sequences that lacked an unambiguous match to a single V gene segment. In an earlier analysis of more than 500 of the donors, a V segment was called functional when productive rearrangements were above 56.7%, and segregating when the standard deviation between donors exceeded 5%. To diagnose cytomegalovirus status from the catalog of TCR beta chain sequences, a statistical classification framework was built. V and J gene assignment, in a later analysis, came from comparing TCR nucleotide sequences with IMGT/GENE-DB human TR gene sequences. The TCRdist pipeline was used in a later analysis to assign CDR3 sequences and most-parsimonious VDJ recombination scenarios. A later analysis defined each TCR beta chain by its CDR3 amino acid sequence plus V-gene family, and excluded reads lacking a unique V-gene family. A later analysis removed 550 to 650 highly shared, low-generation-probability nucleotide sequences to deal with suspected cross-contamination and a sequencing artifact. In a later analysis, a clonal expansion index for each public chain was calculated from normalized within-repertoire ranks of inferred template counts. In a later analysis, generation probabilities were computed with a VDJ recombination model fitted to out-of-frame rearrangements, and the resulting probabilities were checked against IGoR. In a later analysis, TCR-TCR, TCR-HLA and TCR-CMV co-occurrence was scored with hypergeometric tests, and a repertoire-size bias correction was applied to TCR pairs. In a later analysis, false discovery rates were estimated by permuting HLA or CMV assignments 20 times. A later analysis grouped co-occurring TCRs with DBSCAN, adding TCRdist sequence similarity when clustering within HLA-allele-positive subsets. Repertoires with fewer than 30,000 or more than 120,000 public chains, plus five repertoires with anomalous nucleotide sharing, were excluded from co-occurrence clustering. TCRdb carries this immuneACCESS record with in-frame sequences only. Its versions omit some clonotypes, under half of them owing to an unresolved V gene in the studies checked, with the rest unexplained. From that table come the V and J calls and clone size; the DNA was used to work out D and trimming. For this sample the table gives about 140,000 clones, of which around 81% were detected only once. The top ten hold almost 7% of the sample.

The cohort was made up of about 670 healthy bone marrow donors. At the time of sampling, all cohort members were nominally healthy, though unrecorded immune exposures were likely present. The donor was CMV seropositive and was included in the group of 289 seropositive cohort members. A peripheral blood sample was provided by each donor, and peripheral blood mononuclear cells were used for TCR beta sequencing. Genomic DNA extraction from the blood cell samples was performed with the Qiagen DNeasy Blood Extraction Kit. The chain was built from TRBV5-1 and TRBJ2-7; 7 middle bases align to TRBD1. Input material: PBMCs. The clonotype originates from a man aged 40-50 years in good health and CMV-seropositive. The nucleotide sequence is given as TGCGCCAGCACACACGAACCGGGACAGACCTCCTACGAGCAGTACTTC. Its translation reads: CASTHEPGQTSYEQYF.